The sequence of this T cell receptor (beta chain) was determined in a study of regulatory T cells in long-lasting Graves disease. This clonotype came up a few times. Arm-PCR of CDR3 regions and iRepertoire HTBI primers were the basis on which TCR beta libraries were built. TCRdb reanalysed the multiplex PCR reads using MiXCR and keeps one entry per CDR3 protein. This sample has more than 300,000 distinct CDR3 sequences; 20% to 25% occur once, and the top ten carry 25% to 30%. The time point here: persistent/refractory GD, antithyroid drugs over 5 years with positive TRAb. The TCR library was prepared using RNA isolated from PBMCs. The guidelines of the American Thyroid Association were the basis for diagnosing Graves' disease. Sequences were derived from peripheral blood mononuclear cells (PBMCs), sampled when the disease was refractory, from a patient treated with antithyroid drugs. This clonotype was sampled from a woman in her thirties or forties with Graves disease.

The CDR3 DNA sequence: TGTGCCAGCAGTGAGGGTAGCGGGGGCTCCTACGAGCAGTACTTC. Residues: CASSEGSGGSYEQYF. The V call is TRBV25-1, the J call TRBJ2-7, with 9 bases that match TRBD2. Looked up from germline, CDR1 is MGHDK and CDR2 is SYGVNS. V gave up 3 bases and J gave up 0 bases; unmatched junction bases: 3. The CDR3 runs to 15 residues.